This paragraph covers one T cell receptor beta chain sequence. Antigen unknown. This entry comes from a study of CD8 T cells in ankylosing spondylitis. Regarding the study as a whole: In peripheral blood, disease-linked CD8+ clones occurred at relatively low frequencies. A subset of motif variants has previously been described in the synovial fluid and blood of reactive arthritis. According to the report, clones linked to the disease were significantly enriched in matched synovial fluid samples taken from ankylosing spondylitis patients. A motif in TCR beta, a set of eight highly homologous variants, appeared characteristic of ankylosing spondylitis blood.

By quantitative 5'-RACE with molecular barcodes, the TCR beta libraries were made. TCRdb re-called the 5' RACE reads through MiXCR, storing one row per CDR3 protein. The data contain roughly 220,000 distinct CDR3 sequences, about a sixth of them seen just once; the ten biggest clones take up 42%. V dropped 4 bases and J dropped 0 bases, with 18 bases sitting between them. The CDR3 has 17 amino acids. Germline CDR1 reads LNHDA; CDR2 reads SQIVND (reference sequence). The chain combines TRBV19 with TRBJ2-5; perhaps TRBD2 as D (6 bases). The receptor was derived from a male donor with ankylosing spondylitis. The specimen sequenced was blood, either unsorted or a sorted T cell fraction (not recorded which). CDR3 coding DNA: TGTGCCAGTAGTACATTAGCGGCAAAGACGTACCAAGAGACCCAGTACTTC. Its protein product is CASSTLAAKTYQETQYF.